Below are 10 T cell receptor beta chains sequenced from a single sample in a study of CD8 T cells in ankylosing spondylitis. MiXCR was run by TCRdb on the 5' RACE reads, yielding one entry per CDR3 protein. The sample records 200,000 or so distinct CDR3 sequences, over 15% being singletons. Sequencing was carried out using blood, either unsorted or a sorted T cell fraction (not recorded which). All receptors come from a male donor aged 10-35 years with ankylosing spondylitis or in good health (not recorded which).

Many counts were recorded for this clonotype. V is TRBV7-6 and J is TRBJ2-7; the D gene is possibly TRBD1 (6 bases). Germline assignment: CDR1 SGHVS and CDR2 FNYEAQ. The CDR3 spans 14 residues. V was shortened by 1 base and J by 2 bases, with 9 bases between the two germline ends. CDR3 region: CASSLGAGAYEQYV. The CDR3 bases are TGTGCCAGCAGCTTAGGGGCAGGGGCCTACGAGCAGTACGTC.

This clonotype was seen many times. The chain is built from TRBV20-1 and TRBJ2-4, with D hard to call. The CDR3 contains 15 residues. Germline loops: CDR1 DFQATT, CDR2 SNEGSKA (reference sequence). V shed 1 base and J shed 0 bases, with 10 bases lying between them. The CDR3 reads CSARGGQVAKNIQYF. Written as DNA, the CDR3 is TGCAGTGCTAGAGGGGGTCAGGTAGCCAAAAACATTCAGTACTTC.

This clonotype was counted many times. V gene TRBV3-1 combines with J gene TRBJ1-2, with 8 bases fitting TRBD1. J was trimmed by 7 bases and V by 4 bases; bases with no gene match: 11. The CDR3 has 15 residues. Germline V gene sequence: CDR1 LGHDT, CDR2 YNNKEL (reference sequence). CDR3 loop: CASSPGDRPTIGYTF. CDR3 nucleotides: TGTGCCAGCAGCCCCGGGGACAGGCCCACTATTGGCTACACCTTC.

This clonotype was found many times. The chain couples TRBV24-1 to TRBJ2-6; TRBD1 matches at 8 bases. V dropped 4 bases and J dropped 0; count of bases not matched to a gene: 7. Germline assignment: CDR1 KGHDR and CDR2 SFDVKD. The CDR3 length is 18 residues. DNA for the CDR3: TGTGCCACCAGTGAACCGACAGGGGATTCCTCTGGGGCCAACGTCCTGACTTTC. Translated: CATSEPTGDSSGANVLTF.

This clonotype was counted at least ten times. V usage is TRBV3-1 and J usage is TRBJ2-3; 10 bases are a match to TRBD2. The germline V gene encodes CDR1 LGHDT and CDR2 YNNKEL (reference sequence). The CDR3 is 16 residues long. J was trimmed by 4 bases and V by 3 bases; bases with no gene match: 7. DNA of the CDR3: TGTGCCAGCAGCCATATCAGCGGGAGGGTTCCAGATACGCAGTATTTT. Its translation: CASSHISGRVPDTQYF.

This clonotype has only a few counts. CDR3: CASSERRVNQPQHF. DNA for the CDR3: TGTGCCAGCAGTGAACGCAGGGTAAATCAGCCCCAGCATTTT. This chain uses TRBV6-1 with TRBJ1-5, with D possibly matching TRBD1 (5 bases). The germline V and J ends were trimmed by 2 bases and 4 bases, with 9 bases remaining between them. Per the germline V gene, CDR1 is MNHNS and CDR2 is SASEGT. The CDR3 contains 14 residues.

This clonotype was seen ten or more times. The chain recombines TRBV7-3 with TRBJ2-1; TRBD2 matches 11 bases. CDR3 length: 17 residues. The germline V gene encodes CDR1 SGHTA and CDR2 FQGTGA. V lost 2 bases, J lost 5 bases, and 8 bases stayed unmatched. The CDR3 reads CASSLPVAGGPDNEQFF. The CDR3 nucleotides read TGTGCCAGCAGCTTACCTGTAGCGGGAGGGCCCGACAATGAGCAGTTCTTC. The whole variable domain, remainder taken from reference TRBV7-3 and TRBJ2-1, is GAGVSQTPSNKVTEKGKYVELRCDPISGHTALYWYRQSLGQGPEFLIYFQGTGAADDSGLPNDRFFAVRPEGSVSTLKIQRTERGDSAVYLCASSLPVAGGPDNEQFFGPGTRLTVL.

The sample holds many counts of this clonotype. The V call is TRBV12-3 or TRBV12-4, the J call TRBJ2-5, with 7 bases that match TRBD2. The CDR3 spans 14 residues. J gave up 0 bases and V 6 bases, and 4 bases lay outside the gene matches. Here the CDR3 reads CASRLGTNQETQYF. In DNA, the CDR3 is TGTGCCAGCAGACTCGGGACTAACCAAGAGACCCAGTACTTC.

This clonotype was observed many times. The chain couples TRBV6-5 to TRBJ1-1; possible D gene TRBD1, 5 bases. Germline assignment: CDR1 MNHEY and CDR2 SVGAGI. This CDR3 contains 14 residues. The germline V and J ends were trimmed by 0 bases and 1 base, with 6 bases remaining between them. CDR3 nucleotide sequence: TGTGCCAGCAGTTACTCGAGGGGGAACACTGAAGCTTTCTTT. It encodes CASSYSRGNTEAFF.

This clonotype was found a few times. The chain links TRBV6-6 to TRBJ2-1; the D gene is possibly TRBD2 (6 bases). The CDR3 runs to 13 residues. Looked up from germline, CDR1 is MNHNY and CDR2 is SVGAGI (reference sequence). Deletions cut 5 bases from V and 12 bases from J, with 17 bases between. The CDR3 loop is CASSPGLVDRQFF. CDR3 bases: TGTGCCAGCAGTCCGGGACTTGTCGACAGGCAGTTCTTC.